Sequencing of this TCR beta chain was carried out in a study of cytomegalovirus exposure and HLA in healthy donors. Use of 60 Vbeta and 13 Jbeta primers characterized the PCR. TCRdb's table, derived via immunoSEQ multiplex PCR, lists solely in-frame clones and lacks some. This sample has approximately 100,000 clones; about 76% occur once, and the top ten carry around 6.4%. The sample holds one count of this clone. The origin of this receptor is a woman aged 45 to 65 in good health and CMV-seropositive. Sequenced: PBMCs.

CDR3 region: CASSRDSYSNQPQHF. The CDR3 DNA reads TGTGCCAGCAGCAGGGACAGCTATAGCAATCAGCCCCAGCATTTT. J is TRBJ1-5 and V is TRBV5-8, with TRBD1 matching over 7 bases. CDR3 length: 15 amino acids. Germline trimming cut 4 bases from V and 0 bases from J; bases unmatched to any gene: 4. Germline values: CDR1 SGHTS, CDR2 YDEGEE.